This T cell receptor beta chain appears in the sequencing data of a study of blood T cells in healthy people across ages. Germline V gene sequence: CDR1 MNHEY, CDR2 SVGEGT. This CDR3 comprises 15 residues. Trimming took 6 bases from V and 3 from J; bases not matched to a gene: 11. A sample-barcoded 5' primer and a J-beta primer mix were used in a second PCR of roughly 6 to 11 cycles. TCRdb itself ran the 5' RACE reads through MiXCR, one entry per CDR3 protein. The sample shows fewer than 1,200,000 distinct CDR3 sequences, about 25% of them seen only once. This clonotype has a handful of counts. These data were also reused for a study on T cells of mothers and their children.

The source is a girl aged 2 to 9 in good health. The specimen sequenced was blood. V usage is TRBV6-2 or TRBV6-3 and J usage is TRBJ2-7; the match to TRBD1 covers 7 bases. The CDR3 loop reads CASSDRVLAYYEQYF. CDR3 nucleotides: TGTGCCAGCAGCGACAGGGTGTTGGCCTACTACGAGCAGTACTTC.